This record looks at one TCR beta chain sequence and its context. Patients in Seattle were enrolled during active infection, then followed longitudinally. These data come from a study of blood T cell repertoires in COVID-19. In the study overall: Specimens from acute and convalescent COVID-19 originated in the United States, Italy and Spain.

Per the study methods: Reference gene primer amplification yielded estimated nucleated cell counts. Measured with immunoSEQ multiplex PCR; TCRdb has only the in-frame clones, and not every one. V and J calls plus clone size are reproduced from that table; the DNA served to infer D and trimming. This sample yields some 290,000 clones, of which 90% are seen a single time; roughly 1% belongs to the top ten. Trimming removed 3 bases from V and 7 bases from J; junction bases left unmatched: 13. Germline assignment: CDR1 SGHNT and CDR2 YYREEE (reference sequence). The CDR3 spans 17 residues. The clonotype was recovered from a woman aged 40-49 years with COVID-19, enrolled during active disease. The sequencing sample was made of peripheral blood. The chain recombines TRBV5-4 with TRBJ2-1; 10 nucleotides line up with TRBD1. The CDR3 nucleotides read TGTGCCAGCAGCTCCTCGCGGGACAGGGGACGTCCAAATGAGCAGTTCTTC. As protein: CASSSSRDRGRPNEQFF.